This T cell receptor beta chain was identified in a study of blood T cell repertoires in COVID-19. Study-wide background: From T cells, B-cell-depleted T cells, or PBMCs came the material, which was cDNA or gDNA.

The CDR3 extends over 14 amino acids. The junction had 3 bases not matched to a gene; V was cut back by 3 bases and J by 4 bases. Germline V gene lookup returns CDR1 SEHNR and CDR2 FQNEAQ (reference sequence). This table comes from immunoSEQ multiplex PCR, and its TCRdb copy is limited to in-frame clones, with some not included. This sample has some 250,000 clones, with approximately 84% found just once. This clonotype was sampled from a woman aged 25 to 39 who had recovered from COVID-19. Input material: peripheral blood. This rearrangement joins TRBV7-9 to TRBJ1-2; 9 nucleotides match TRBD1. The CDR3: CASSFRDRAYGYTF. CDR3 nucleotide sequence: TGTGCCAGCAGCTTCCGGGACAGGGCCTATGGCTACACCTTC.